Below, 10 T cell receptor beta chains from the same sample are listed, as sequenced in a study of OX40 agonist ivuxolimab in advanced cancers. Produced via immunoSEQ multiplex PCR; TCRdb's table is partial and in-frame only. The sample lists about 97,000 clones, roughly nine tenths occurring once. Here the sequenced sample was CD4+ or CD8+ T cells sorted from blood, taken in a trial of the OX40 agonist ivuxolimab. The receptors come from an adult with an advanced solid tumor such as melanoma, head and neck, liver or kidney cancer.

V usage is TRBV18 and J usage is TRBJ2-7; D is undetermined. This CDR3 contains 14 residues. CDR1 is KGHSH and CDR2 is LQKENI in the germline V gene. Trimming pared 0 bases from V and 0 bases from J, leaving 6 bases between. CDR3: CASSPPMGSYEQYF. In DNA, the CDR3 is TGTGCCAGCTCACCACCGATGGGCTCCTACGAGCAGTACTTC.

The J gene is TRBJ1-1, the V gene TRBV6-5; a possible D gene is TRBD1 (6 bases). CDR1 and CDR2 from the germline V gene are MNHEY and SVGAGI. The CDR3 consists of 13 residues. Trimming shortened V by 2 bases and J by 7 bases, and 11 bases separated the two germline ends. The CDR3 coding sequence is TGTGCCAGCAGTTACGGACAGAACCTTGAAGCTTTCTTT. It specifies CASSYGQNLEAFF.

This chain links TRBV30 with TRBJ1-6, with TRBD1 as a possible D gene (5 bases). Germline V gene lookup returns CDR1 GTSNPN and CDR2 SVGIG (reference sequence). This CDR3 is built from 13 residues. V was shortened by 0 bases and J by 10 bases, with 10 bases between the two germline ends. The CDR3 DNA reads TGTGCCTGGAGTGTACTCGGGGACTCACCCCTCCACTTT. Translating it yields CAWSVLGDSPLHF.

The J gene is TRBJ2-3, the V gene TRBV9; possibly TRBD2 for D (5 bases). The CDR3 sequence is 16 residues long. The V gene's germline CDR1 is SGDLS and CDR2 YYNGEE. The V end was cut by 3 bases, the J end by 2 bases, with 16 bases between. The CDR3 coding sequence is TGTGCCAGCAGCGCCATAGGAGGCCACCTCACAGATACGCAGTATTTT. Translating gives CASSAIGGHLTDTQYF.

Note on this clone: The junction does not match germline at one end; this may be a read error. The chain links TRBV5-6 to TRBJ2-7, with a possible D match to TRBD1 (5 bases). Germline CDR1 reads SGHDT; CDR2 reads YYEEEE. The CDR3 loop spans 13 amino acids. The CDR3 is CANSFQGTHEQYF. For the CDR3, the DNA is TGTGCCAACAGCTTCCAGGGTACCCACGAGCAGTACTTC.

The chain has TRBV4-1 and TRBJ2-7; D is uncertain. Germline assignment: CDR1 MGHRA and CDR2 YSYEKL. The CDR3 has 13 amino acids. The germline V and J ends were trimmed by 5 bases and 1 base, with 9 bases remaining between them. This chain's CDR3 is CASSEASSYEQYF. CDR3 nucleotide sequence: TGCGCCAGCAGCGAAGCAAGTTCCTACGAGCAGTACTTC.

The V call is TRBV5-4, the J call TRBJ1-2; TRBD1 matches 9 bases. V lost 4 bases and J lost 5; bases outside the gene matches: 3. The CDR3 is 13 residues long. Germline V gene lookup returns CDR1 SGHNT and CDR2 YYREEE (reference sequence). CDR3 sequence reads: CASSVTGGYGYTF. The CDR3, as DNA: TGTGCCAGCAGCGTGACAGGGGGATATGGCTACACCTTC.

The rearrangement uses TRBV7-9 and TRBJ2-4; 8 nucleotides agree with TRBD2. With V trimmed by 1 base and J by 7 bases, 15 bases remained unmatched. Germline CDR1 reads SEHNR; CDR2 reads FQNEAQ (reference sequence). The CDR3 runs to 18 residues. Here the CDR3 DNA reads TGTGCCAGCAGCTTAGTGGTTGCAAGCGGGAGTTGGGGTAACATTCAGTACTTC. Amino acid sequence: CASSLVVASGSWGNIQYF.

The chain recombines TRBV5-6 with TRBJ2-7; D gene ambiguous. The germline V and J ends were trimmed by 1 base and 1 base, with 3 bases remaining between them. The CDR3 loop spans 12 amino acids. CDR1 is SGHDT and CDR2 is YYEEEE in the germline V gene. CDR3 nucleotide sequence: TGTGCCAGCAGCTTGTTGTCCTACGAGCAGTACTTC. Protein sequence: CASSLLSYEQYF.

Only one count was recorded for this clone. V and J are TRBV15 and TRBJ2-7, with D tentatively TRBD1 or TRBD2 (5 bases each). Deletions cut 4 bases from V and 5 bases from J, with 18 bases between. Germline V gene lookup returns CDR1 LNHNV and CDR2 YYDKDF (reference sequence). This CDR3 contains 15 residues. The CDR3 protein is CATSKVRGPLDEQYF. The CDR3 region has the DNA TGTGCCACCAGCAAGGTTCGGGGACCTTTAGACGAGCAGTACTTC.